This entry lists 27 T cell receptor beta chains sequenced from one sample in a study of blood T cell repertoires in COVID-19. The table came from immunoSEQ multiplex PCR; TCRdb's copy has only in-frame clones and leaves some out. The sample gives 250,000 to 300,000 clones, approximately 90% of which show up once; roughly 2% is in the top ten. Material: PBMCs or T cells enriched from blood (not recorded which). These receptors originate from a woman aged 55-69 years in a cohort exposed to, infected with or recovered from COVID-19 (not recorded which).

The chain is built from TRBV29-1 and TRBJ1-2; D is possibly TRBD1 (5 bases). V was shortened by 0 bases and J by 7 bases, with 15 bases between the two germline ends. CDR1 and CDR2 from the germline V gene are SQVTM and ANQGSEA. The CDR3 length is 14 residues. CDR3 nucleotide sequence: TGCAGCGTTGAAGATCGGGGGGTGGATGGTGGCTACACCTTC. It yields the protein CSVEDRGVDGGYTF. The entire variable domain, with the rest obtained from reference TRBV29-1 and TRBJ1-2, is as follows: SAVISQKPSRDICQRGTSLTIQCQVDSQVTMMFWYRQQPGQSLTLIATANQGSEATYESGFVIDKFPISRPNLTFSTLTVSNMSPEDSSIYLCSVEDRGVDGGYTFGSGTRLTVV.

The V call is TRBV4-1, the J call TRBJ2-7; TRBD2 agrees at 8 bases. The germline CDR1 and CDR2 sequences are MGHRA and YSYEKL. There are 15 residues in the CDR3. After removal of 1 base from V and 2 bases from J, the junction contained 4 bases not matched to a gene. In DNA form, the CDR3 reads TGCGCCAGCAGCCAAGTGGGTAGCGGGACCTACGAGCAGTACTTC. Translating it yields CASSQVGSGTYEQYF.

This clone was observed a handful of times. The rearrangement links TRBV5-1 to TRBJ2-2, with TRBD1 identical over 10 bases. V shed 4 bases and J 6 bases; nucleotides not matched to a gene: 3. CDR3 size: 14 residues. From germline, CDR1 is SGHRS and CDR2 YFSETQ. CDR3 residues: CASSGGTGAGELFF. The CDR3 DNA reads TGCGCCAGCAGCGGGGGGACAGGGGCCGGGGAGCTGTTTTTT.

This clone was detected once. V and J are TRBV20-1 and TRBJ2-1; no clear D. This CDR3 has 11 residues. V lost 0 bases and J lost 9, with 6 bases in between. Germline CDR1 DFQATT, CDR2 SNEGSKA (reference sequence). CDR3 amino acids: CSARDNSEQFF. DNA of the CDR3: TGCAGTGCTAGAGATAATTCTGAGCAGTTCTTC.

The chain joins TRBV28 to TRBJ1-1; 9 bases match TRBD1. The germline CDR1 and CDR2 sequences are MDHEN and SYDVKM. Unmatched junction bases numbered 11, after V lost 4 bases and J lost 5 bases. The CDR3 spans 16 residues. CDR3 sequence (DNA): TGTGCCAGCAGTTCCCCTCACACCGGGACAGGGACTGAAGCTTTCTTT. Its translation is CASSSPHTGTGTEAFF. Using reference TRBV28 and TRBJ1-1 for the parts outside the CDR3, the full variable domain is DVKVTQSSRYLVKRTGEKVFLECVQDMDHENMFWYRQDPGLGLRLIYFSYDVKMKEKGDIPEGYSVSREKKERFSLILESASTNQTSMYLCASSSPHTGTGTEAFFGQGTRLTVV.

The V gene is TRBV5-4, the J gene TRBJ2-1, with TRBD1 matching 8 bases. The CDR3 is made up of 16 amino acids. Germline lookup yields CDR1 SGHNT and CDR2 YYREEE (reference sequence). V shed 3 bases, J shed 0 bases, and the junction held 5 bases outside the gene matches. CDR3 loop: CASSSGGWRSYNEQFF. The CDR3 DNA sequence: TGTGCCAGCAGCTCAGGGGGCTGGCGCTCCTACAATGAGCAGTTCTTC.

This chain connects TRBV24-1 to TRBJ2-7; D is unresolved. This CDR3 region has 16 residues. Trimming removed 3 bases at V and 2 bases at J, with 16 bases between. CDR1 is KGHDR, CDR2 SFDVKD, per germline. CDR3 DNA sequence: TGTGCCACCAGTGATCCGAACGCCCTGGCCCCCTACGAGCAGTACTTC. It specifies CATSDPNALAPYEQYF.

This clone was detected only a few times. The chain couples TRBV7-9 to TRBJ2-1; 8 positions agree with TRBD2. The CDR3 loop spans 14 amino acids. Germline CDR1 is SEHNR and CDR2 is FQNEAQ (reference sequence). With V trimmed by 1 base and J by 8 bases, 4 bases remained unmatched. CDR3 in DNA: TGTGCCAGCAGCTTAGGAAAAGCGGGAGATGAGCAGTTCTTC. Amino acid sequence: CASSLGKAGDEQFF.

The chain links TRBV3-1 (or the pseudogene TRBV3-2) to TRBJ2-5; 8 bases fit TRBD1. This CDR3 has 14 amino acids. Germline CDR1 and CDR2: LGHDT and YNNKEL (reference sequence). V was pared by 6 bases and J by 4 bases, with 7 bases of the junction left unmatched. The CDR3 is CASRSRGRGETQYF. The CDR3 DNA reads TGTGCCAGCAGGTCCAGGGGGCGAGGAGAGACCCAGTACTTC.

The J gene is TRBJ2-1, the V gene TRBV5-6, with 8 bases matching TRBD1. CDR3 length equals 15 residues. From germline, CDR1 is SGHDT and CDR2 YYEEEE. The V segment lost 1 base and the J segment 1 base; nucleotides outside the gene matches: 1. The CDR3: CASSLRTGSYNEQFF. The CDR3 nucleotides read TGTGCCAGCAGCTTGCGGACAGGGTCCTACAATGAGCAGTTCTTC.

A single count supports this clone. The genes are TRBV20-1 and TRBJ1-1; D may be TRBD1 (6 bases). With 3 bases removed from V and 9 bases from J, the gap between germline ends came to 14 bases. The CDR3 extends over 12 amino acids. Germline assignment: CDR1 DFQATT and CDR2 SNEGSKA (reference sequence). The CDR3 loop is CSASRDTEKAFF. For the CDR3, the DNA is TGCAGTGCTAGTAGGGACACGGAAAAAGCTTTCTTT.

This sequence joins TRBV12-3 or TRBV12-4 and TRBJ2-7, with TRBD2 as a possible D gene (7 bases). The V end was cut by 3 bases, the J end by 4 bases, with 10 bases between. The CDR3 has 13 residues. The CDR3: CASSLGGQYEQYF. The CDR3 nucleotides are TGTGCCAGCAGTTTGGGGGGGCAGTACGAGCAGTACTTC.

The chain uses TRBV2 and TRBJ2-7; D uncertain. The germline gives CDR1 SNHLY, CDR2 FYNNEI. The CDR3 spans 11 residues. Trimming pared 5 bases from V and 2 bases from J, leaving 4 bases between. This CDR3 reads CASSRAYEQYF. Here the CDR3 DNA reads TGTGCCAGCAGTCGGGCCTACGAGCAGTACTTC.

The chain employs TRBV4-3 and TRBJ1-2, with TRBD1 matching over 10 bases. CDR1 and CDR2 (germline): LGHNA, YSLEER. This CDR3 is 15 amino acids long. Trimming removed 0 bases from V and 3 bases from J; junction bases left unmatched: 1. DNA of the CDR3: TGCGCCAGCAGCCAAGAGACAGGGGGCTACTATGGCTACACCTTC. Its translation is CASSQETGGYYGYTF.

The chain is built from TRBV27 and TRBJ2-3, with 7 bases identical to TRBD2. With 3 bases clipped from V and 3 bases from J, the junction kept 0 bases outside the gene matches. CDR1 MNHEY and CDR2 SMNVEV come from the germline V gene (reference sequence). The CDR3 consists of 13 residues. The DNA for the CDR3 is TGTGCCAGCAGTTTTAGCGGGACAGATACGCAGTATTTT. Translation: CASSFSGTDTQYF.

The V gene is TRBV4-2, the J gene TRBJ2-1, with D possibly TRBD2 on 5 matching bases. Trimming removed 0 bases at V and 7 bases at J, with 10 bases between. Looked up from germline, CDR1 is LGHNA and CDR2 is YNFKEQ. The CDR3 loop spans 14 amino acids. This chain's CDR3 is CASSQDPSPNEQFF. As DNA, the CDR3 is TGTGCCAGCAGCCAAGATCCTAGCCCGAATGAGCAGTTCTTC.

V and J are TRBV7-3 and TRBJ2-1, with TRBD2 identical over 7 bases. Germline loops: CDR1 SGHTA, CDR2 FQGTGA. This CDR3 has 16 amino acids. Losses at the gene ends were 1 base for V and 8 bases for J; bases not matched to a gene: 11. In DNA, the CDR3 is TGTGCCAGCAGCTTAAATCCAGCGGGAACCGTCGATGAGCAGTTCTTC. Residues: CASSLNPAGTVDEQFF.

The chain is built from TRBV9 and TRBJ2-3, with 9 bases lining up with TRBD2. Germline V gene sequence: CDR1 SGDLS, CDR2 YYNGEE. Unmatched junction bases numbered 8, after V lost 0 bases and J lost 6 bases. This CDR3 is built from 16 residues. CDR3 sequence (DNA): TGTGCCAGCAGCGTAGCTATTACTAGCGGGTTGGATACGCAGTATTTT. This encodes CASSVAITSGLDTQYF.

The chain has TRBV30 and TRBJ1-1; possibly TRBD1 for D (5 bases). V was trimmed by 6 bases and J by 3 bases, leaving 11 bases between them. Looked up from germline, CDR1 is GTSNPN and CDR2 is SVGIG (reference sequence). The CDR3 length is 12 residues. CDR3 in amino acids: CACTGADTEAFF. CDR3 in DNA: TGTGCCTGTACAGGTGCTGACACTGAAGCTTTCTTT. Using reference TRBV30 and TRBJ1-1 for the parts outside the CDR3, the full variable domain is SQTIHQWPATLVQPVGSPLSLECTVEGTSNPNLYWYRQAAGRGLQLLFYSVGIGQISSEVPQNLSASRPQDRQFILSSKKLLLSDSGFYLCACTGADTEAFFGQGTRLTVV.

This chain links TRBV5-4 with TRBJ1-6, with 7 bases fitting TRBD1. Germline V CDR1 and CDR2: SGHNT, YYREEE (reference sequence). The CDR3 consists of 13 residues. V lost 2 bases to trimming and J lost 9 bases; unmatched junction nucleotides: 2. The chain's CDR3 is CASSLQGSSPLHF. Here the CDR3 DNA reads TGTGCCAGCAGCTTACAGGGGAGTTCACCCCTCCACTTT.

CDR3 loop: CASSLGGGYEQYF. CDR3 nucleotide sequence: TGTGCCAGCAGCTTGGGAGGGGGCTACGAGCAGTACTTC. V is TRBV5-4 and J is TRBJ2-7, with D perhaps TRBD1 (6 bases). V lost 0 bases and J 3 bases, leaving 7 bases between the germline ends. The CDR3 totals 13 residues. Germline V gives CDR1 SGHNT, CDR2 YYREEE (reference sequence).

The chain recombines TRBV6-5 with TRBJ1-5; the match to TRBD1 covers 10 bases. The V and J ends lost 7 bases and 7 bases, in that order; junction bases with no gene match: 10. The CDR3 contains 15 residues. Looked up from germline, CDR1 is MNHEY and CDR2 is SVGAGI. In nucleotides, the CDR3 is TGTGCCAGCACCAGACAGGGGGCCAAACCCCAGCCCCAGCATTTT. This encodes CASTRQGAKPQPQHF.

About this clone: The sample contains more than one DNA sequence encoding this CDR3. The genes are TRBV6-2 or TRBV6-3 and TRBJ1-5; 7 bases line up with TRBD1. Germline assignment: CDR1 MNHEY and CDR2 SVGEGT. CDR3 length: 15 amino acids. After removal of 0 bases from V and 6 bases from J, the junction contained 5 bases not matched to a gene. In DNA, the CDR3 is TGTGCCAGCAGTTACTCGAACAGGGGAGGTCAGCCCCAGCATTTT. Protein sequence: CASSYSNRGGQPQHF.

This chain links TRBV14 with TRBJ1-1, with D perhaps TRBD1 (6 bases). The germline V and J ends were trimmed by 6 bases and 9 bases, with 14 bases remaining between them. CDR1 is SGHDN, CDR2 FVKESK, per germline. CDR3 length: 12 residues. The CDR3 reads CASSPSTGKAFF. The CDR3 coding sequence is TGTGCCAGCAGTCCCAGTACAGGGAAAGCTTTCTTT. The variable domain in full, with the rest retrieved from reference TRBV14 and TRBJ1-1, is EAGVTQFPSHSVIEKGQTVTLRCDPISGHDNLYWYRRVMGKEIKFLLHFVKESKQDESGMPNNRFLAERTGGTYSTLKVQPAELEDSGVYFCASSPSTGKAFFGQGTRLTVV.

With respect to this clone: This sample also contains other DNA sequences that code for the same CDR3. This chain links TRBV7-2 with TRBJ2-3; 7 nucleotides agree with TRBD2. Germline CDR1 and CDR2: SGHTA and FQGNSA. V gave up 5 bases and J gave up 2 bases; unmatched junction bases: 4. The CDR3 covers 14 residues. The CDR3 nucleotides read TGTGCCAGCAGCCTTACTAGCGCCACAGATACGCAGTATTTT. It translates to CASSLTSATDTQYF.

The V call is TRBV7-3, the J call TRBJ1-1, with a possible D match to TRBD1 (5 bases). Germline CDR1 and CDR2: SGHTA and FQGTGA. V lost 2 bases to trimming and J lost 1 base, with 8 bases between them. The CDR3 is 14 amino acids. The CDR3 reads CASSLRQGNTEAFF. CDR3 DNA sequence: TGTGCCAGCAGCTTACGGCAGGGGAACACTGAAGCTTTCTTT.

Remarks on this clone: The identical CDR3 is also encoded by other nucleotide sequences in the sample. The chain recombines TRBV28 with TRBJ1-2, with D unresolved. Trimming left V 2 bases short and J 2 bases short, with 6 bases between. This CDR3 spans 13 amino acids. Germline-derived CDR1 and CDR2 are MDHEN and SYDVKM. CDR3 DNA: TGTGCCAGCAGTTTAACGGGGAACTATGGCTACACCTTC. This codes for CASSLTGNYGYTF.